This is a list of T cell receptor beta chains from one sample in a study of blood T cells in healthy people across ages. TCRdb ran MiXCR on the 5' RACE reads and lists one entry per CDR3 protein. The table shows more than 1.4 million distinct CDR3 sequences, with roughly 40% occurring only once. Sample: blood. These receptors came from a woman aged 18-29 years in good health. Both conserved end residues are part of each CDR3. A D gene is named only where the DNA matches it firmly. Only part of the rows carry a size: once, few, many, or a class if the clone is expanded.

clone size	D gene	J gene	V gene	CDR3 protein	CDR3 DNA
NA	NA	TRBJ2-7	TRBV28	CASTTLSDTGGQYF	TGTGCCAGCACGACTTTGTCGGACACGGGCGGGCAGTACTTC
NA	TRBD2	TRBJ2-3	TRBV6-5	CASSSSGRAADTQYF	TGTGCCAGCAGTTCCAGCGGGAGGGCCGCAGATACGCAGTATTTT
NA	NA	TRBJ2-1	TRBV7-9	CAGSVSTQFF	TGTGCCGGCAGCGTATCAACCCAGTTCTTC
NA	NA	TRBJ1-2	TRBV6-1	CASSEASGRHNYGYTF	TGTGCCAGCAGTGAAGCCTCCGGACGGCATAACTATGGCTACACCTTC
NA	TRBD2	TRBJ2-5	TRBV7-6	CASSWSGGDQETQYF	TGTGCCAGCAGCTGGTCCGGGGGGGATCAAGAGACCCAGTACTTC
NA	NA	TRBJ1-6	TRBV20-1	CSARHTMWGFNSPLHF	TGCAGTGCGAGACATACAATGTGGGGTTTCAATTCACCCCTCCACTTT
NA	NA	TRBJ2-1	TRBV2	CASRPSRGEQFF	TGTGCCAGCAGACCGAGTAGGGGTGAGCAGTTCTTC
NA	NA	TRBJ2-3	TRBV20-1	CSAVTTGTDTQYF	TGCAGTGCCGTCACGACCGGTACAGATACGCAGTATTTT
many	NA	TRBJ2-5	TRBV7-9	CASSPLQLQETQYF	TGTGCCAGCAGCCCCCTGCAGTTACAAGAGACCCAGTACTTC
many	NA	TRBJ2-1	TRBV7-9	CASSLGLQEQFF	TGTGCCAGCAGCCTAGGGTTACAAGAGCAGTTCTTC
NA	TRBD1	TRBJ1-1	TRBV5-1	CASSHGTANTEAFF	TGCGCCAGCAGCCATGGGACAGCGAACACTGAAGCTTTCTTT
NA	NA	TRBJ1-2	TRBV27	CASSPGDVNYGYTF	TGTGCCAGCAGCCCGGGGGACGTTAACTATGGCTACACCTTC
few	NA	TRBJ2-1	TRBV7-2	CARGGGLYNEQFF	TGTGCCCGCGGAGGGGGGTTGTACAATGAGCAGTTCTTC
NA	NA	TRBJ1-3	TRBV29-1	CSVGRLSGNTIYF	TGCAGCGTTGGGCGGCTCTCTGGAAACACCATATATTTT
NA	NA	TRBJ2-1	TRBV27	CASSLSAASYNEQFF	TGTGCCAGCAGTCTCAGCGCAGCCTCCTACAATGAGCAGTTCTTC
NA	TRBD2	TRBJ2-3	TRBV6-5	CASSYQRGGSDTQYF	TGTGCCAGCAGTTACCAACGGGGGGGTTCAGATACGCAGTATTTT
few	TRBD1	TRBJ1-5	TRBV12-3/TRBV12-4	CASTKNSGQGGQPQHF	TGTGCCAGCACCAAGAATTCCGGACAGGGCGGCCAGCCCCAGCATTTT
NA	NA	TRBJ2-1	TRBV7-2	CASRPRNGALDEQFF	TGTGCCAGCAGGCCCAGGAACGGGGCCTTGGATGAGCAGTTCTTC
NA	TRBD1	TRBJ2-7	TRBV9	CASSGQDRGFSYEQYF	TGTGCCAGCAGCGGCCAAGACAGGGGTTTCTCCTACGAGCAGTACTTC
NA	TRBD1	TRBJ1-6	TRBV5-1	CASSPTGTGISPLHF	TGCGCCAGCAGCCCAACCGGGACAGGGATTTCACCCCTCCACTTT
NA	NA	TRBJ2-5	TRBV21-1	CASSDLDRVVGEQYF	TGTGCCAGCAGCGACCTGGACCGGGTCGTCGGGGAGCAGTACTTC
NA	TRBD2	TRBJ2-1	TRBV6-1	CASRAGGPGDEQFF	TGTGCCAGCAGAGCGGGGGGGCCGGGCGATGAGCAGTTCTTC
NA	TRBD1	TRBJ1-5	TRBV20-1	CSAPGTVNQPQHF	TGCAGTGCTCCCGGGACAGTCAATCAGCCCCAGCATTTT